The present T cell receptor (beta chain) was sequenced within a study of control samples from healthy donors and cancer patients. This CDR3 has 11 residues. The germline gives CDR1 DFQATT, CDR2 SNEGSKA (reference sequence). The V gene lost 3 bases and the J gene lost 8 bases, with 10 bases spanning the gap. This table comes from immunoSEQ multiplex PCR, and its TCRdb copy is limited to in-frame clones, with some not included. The sample shows 35,000 to 40,000 clones, more than 70% of them seen only once. This sequence was found in an older woman with lung cancer. Sequenced input: PBMCs. This chain links TRBV20-1 with TRBJ1-2, with a tentative D call TRBD1 (5 bases). CDR3 coding DNA: TGCAGTGCTAGCGCCAGGGACGGCTACACCTTC. It specifies CSASARDGYTF.